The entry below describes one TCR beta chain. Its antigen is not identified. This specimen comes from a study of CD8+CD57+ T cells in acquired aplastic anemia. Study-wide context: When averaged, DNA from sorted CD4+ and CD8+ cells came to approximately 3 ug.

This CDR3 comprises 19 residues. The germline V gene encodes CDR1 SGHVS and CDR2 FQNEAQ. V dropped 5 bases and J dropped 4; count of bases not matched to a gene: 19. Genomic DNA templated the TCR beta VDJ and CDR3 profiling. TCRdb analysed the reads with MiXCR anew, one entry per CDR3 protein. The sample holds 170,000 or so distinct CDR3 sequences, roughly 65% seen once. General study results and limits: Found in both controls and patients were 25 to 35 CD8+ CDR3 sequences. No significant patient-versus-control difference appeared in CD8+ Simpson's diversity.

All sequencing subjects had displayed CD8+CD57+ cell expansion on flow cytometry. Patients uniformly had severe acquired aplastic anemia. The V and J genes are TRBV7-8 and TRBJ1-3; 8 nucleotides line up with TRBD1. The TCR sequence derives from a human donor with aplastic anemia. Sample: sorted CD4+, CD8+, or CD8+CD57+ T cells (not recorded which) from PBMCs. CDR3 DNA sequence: TGTGCCAGCAGCCAAACTACGAGGACCAGGGGGCTAAGAGGAAACACCATATATTTT. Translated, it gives CASSQTTRTRGLRGNTIYF.